Following are 18 T cell receptor beta chains from one sample sequenced in a study of blood T cell repertoires in COVID-19. TCRdb's table, derived via immunoSEQ multiplex PCR, lists solely in-frame clones and lacks some. In the table there are roughly 140,000 clones, under 85% of which are singletons. The sequenced material came from PBMCs or T cells enriched from blood (not recorded which). The receptor source for this set is a woman between 18 and 29 years old who had been exposed to COVID-19.

This clone was observed a single time. This chain connects TRBV5-8 to TRBJ1-5; D is undetermined. V was shortened by 0 bases and J by 8 bases, with 9 bases between the two germline ends. The CDR3 runs to 13 residues. From germline, CDR1 is SGHTS and CDR2 YDEGEE. In DNA form, the CDR3 reads TGTGCCAGCAGCTTGGGCAGGTCGAAGCCCCAGCATTTT. Protein product: CASSLGRSKPQHF.

The chain combines TRBV18 with TRBJ2-4; D is uncertain. Trimming left V 2 bases short and J 8 bases short, with 4 bases between. Germline-derived CDR1 and CDR2 are KGHSH and LQKENI. CDR3 size: 11 residues. CDR3 protein: CASSPADIQYF. The CDR3 nucleotides read TGTGCCAGCTCACCAGCGGACATTCAGTACTTC.

The chain couples TRBV19 to TRBJ1-1; TRBD1 is a possible D gene (6 bases). The V gene's germline CDR1 is LNHDA and CDR2 SQIVND (reference sequence). V lost 7 bases to trimming and J lost 2 bases, with 17 bases between them. The CDR3 spans 15 residues. The CDR3 bases are TGTGCCAGTAAGGGGGTCGGGGATTTTAACACTGAAGCTTTCTTT. Amino acid sequence: CASKGVGDFNTEAFF.

The chain has TRBV7-9 and TRBJ1-2, with D possibly being TRBD1 (5 bases). The CDR3 has 16 amino acids. V lost 5 bases to trimming and J lost 2 bases, with 18 bases between them. Germline CDR1 reads SEHNR; CDR2 reads FQNEAQ (reference sequence). CDR3 sequence reads: CASSRNDQGRNYGYTF. CDR3 bases: TGTGCCAGCAGCCGGAACGATCAGGGCAGGAACTATGGCTACACCTTC.

The rearrangement joins TRBV9 to TRBJ1-2; a possible D gene is TRBD1 (5 bases). The CDR3 is 14 residues long. Trimming took 4 bases from V and 4 from J, leaving 14 bases between them. CDR1 and CDR2 from the germline V gene are SGDLS and YYNGEE. DNA for the CDR3: TGTGCCAGCAGCTCGCGGGGGGAAGGCTATGGCTACACCTTC. Protein product: CASSSRGEGYGYTF.

This clone occurred many times. In DNA, the CDR3 is TGTGCCAGCAGTTACGGGCCATATAGCGGTGAGCAGTTCTTC. Protein: CASSYGPYSGEQFF. The chain uses TRBV6-5 and TRBJ2-1; perhaps TRBD2 as D (6 bases). Trimming took 2 bases from V and 9 from J, leaving 14 bases between them. Germline assignment: CDR1 MNHEY and CDR2 SVGAGI. CDR3 length: 14 residues.

This chain connects TRBV28 to TRBJ2-7; no reliable D call. The CDR3 has 12 amino acids. The V end lost 3 bases, the J end lost 5 bases, and 8 bases lay between the germline ends. Germline V gene data show CDR1 as MDHEN and CDR2 as SYDVKM. CDR3 sequence reads: CASSFRRDEQYF. The CDR3 DNA reads as TGTGCCAGCAGTTTCCGTCGGGACGAGCAGTACTTC.

The chain is built from TRBV28 and TRBJ2-7, with D perhaps matching TRBD1 (5 bases). The CDR3 covers 12 residues. In germline, CDR1 is MDHEN, CDR2 SYDVKM. With 7 bases removed from V and 3 bases from J, the gap between germline ends came to 10 bases. The CDR3 loop is CASTDTNYEQYF. In DNA, the CDR3 is TGTGCCAGCACGGACACTAACTACGAGCAGTACTTC.

The chain combines TRBV11-2 with TRBJ1-6; TRBD1 aligns across 11 bases. The CDR3 sequence is 14 residues long. V shed 3 bases, J shed 10 bases, and the junction held 2 bases outside the gene matches. CDR1 is SGHAT and CDR2 is FQNNGV in the germline V gene. This CDR3 reads CASSLGQGDSPLHF. The CDR3 region has the DNA TGTGCCAGCAGCTTGGGACAGGGGGACTCACCCCTCCACTTT.

The chain couples TRBV7-9 to TRBJ1-2, with D perhaps matching TRBD1 (5 bases). The CDR3 runs 15 residues. Deletions cut 0 bases from V and 4 bases from J, with 12 bases between. Looked up from germline, CDR1 is SEHNR and CDR2 is FQNEAQ (reference sequence). The CDR3 loop reads CASSLAEGNAYGYTF. CDR3 DNA: TGTGCCAGCAGCTTAGCGGAGGGGAACGCCTATGGCTACACCTTC.

The genes are TRBV10-3 and TRBJ2-4; TRBD2 agrees at 8 bases. In germline, CDR1 is ENHRY, CDR2 SYGVKD. Trimming cost V 0 bases and J 0 bases; bases outside gene matches: 4. This CDR3 region has 17 residues. CDR3 nucleotides: TGTGCCATCAGTGAGTCGACGCTAGCGGGAGCCAAAAACATTCAGTACTTC. Its translation: CAISESTLAGAKNIQYF.

The chain combines TRBV21-1 with TRBJ2-7; the D segment call TRBD2 is taken from the table without a DNA check. TRBV21-1 has pseudogene status. CDR3 length equals 18 residues. This CDR3 is CASSTGTSGKDFPYEQYF. CDR3 coding DNA: TGTGCCAGCAGCACCGGGACTAGCGGGAAAGACTTTCCCTACGAGCAGTACTTC.

The genes are TRBV19 and TRBJ1-1; no definite D call. The germline V gene has CDR1 LNHDA and CDR2 SQIVND (reference sequence). V lost 6 bases, J lost 1 base, and 12 bases lay in between. The CDR3 is 14 amino acids. The CDR3: CASRAVFSNTEAFF. CDR3 coding DNA: TGTGCCAGTAGGGCAGTATTCTCGAACACTGAAGCTTTCTTT.

The chain is built from TRBV27 and TRBJ2-4, with 7 bases that match TRBD2. The CDR3 loop spans 17 amino acids. Germline lookup yields CDR1 MNHEY and CDR2 SMNVEV (reference sequence). With V trimmed by 5 bases and J by 0 bases, 10 bases remained unmatched. Here the CDR3 DNA reads TGTGCCAGCAGTCCAGGGCCCGGGAGGTTAGCCAAAAACATTCAGTACTTC. This translates into CASSPGPGRLAKNIQYF.

This clone has only a few counts. This chain uses TRBV21-1 with TRBJ2-7; the table's TRBD2 call for D was not verified on the DNA. TRBV21-1 is a recognized pseudogene. The CDR3 extends over 13 amino acids. CDR3: CAGVAGWNYEQYF. CDR3 coding DNA: TGTGCCGGAGTAGCGGGATGGAACTACGAGCAGTACTTC.

This clone was seen only a few times. The chain carries TRBV7-2 and TRBJ2-3; D is perhaps TRBD1 (6 bases). Germline V lookup: CDR1 SGHTA, CDR2 FQGNSA. The CDR3 spans 15 residues. The V gene lost 2 bases and the J gene lost 2 bases, with 11 bases spanning the gap. DNA of the CDR3: TGTGCCAGCAGCTTATTACAGGGAGCCACAGATACGCAGTATTTT. Its protein is CASSLLQGATDTQYF. The full variable domain, rest sourced from reference TRBV7-2 and TRBJ2-3, is GAGVSQSPSNKVTEKGKDVELRCDPISGHTALYWYRQSLGQGLEFLIYFQGNSAPDKSGLPSDRFSAERTGGSVSTLTIQRTQQEDSAVYLCASSLLQGATDTQYFGPGTRLTVL.

The V and J genes are TRBV27 and TRBJ1-6; the D gene is possibly TRBD1 (6 bases). The CDR3 has 15 residues. The germline CDR1 and CDR2 sequences are MNHEY and SMNVEV (reference sequence). The germline V and J ends were trimmed by 3 bases and 9 bases, with 15 bases remaining between them. The CDR3 region has the DNA TGTGCCAGCAGTTTGGTCCGGCAGGGGTTTTCACCCCTCCACTTT. Translated, it gives CASSLVRQGFSPLHF.

The rearrangement joins TRBV6-5 to TRBJ1-1; D is perhaps TRBD1 (5 bases). Germline V gene data show CDR1 as MNHEY and CDR2 as SVGAGI. The length of the CDR3 is 14 residues. Trimming shortened V by 5 bases and J by 0 bases, and 10 bases separated the two germline ends. CDR3 sequence (DNA): TGTGCCAGCAGTATTACAGGATTGAACACTGAAGCTTTCTTT. It yields the protein CASSITGLNTEAFF.